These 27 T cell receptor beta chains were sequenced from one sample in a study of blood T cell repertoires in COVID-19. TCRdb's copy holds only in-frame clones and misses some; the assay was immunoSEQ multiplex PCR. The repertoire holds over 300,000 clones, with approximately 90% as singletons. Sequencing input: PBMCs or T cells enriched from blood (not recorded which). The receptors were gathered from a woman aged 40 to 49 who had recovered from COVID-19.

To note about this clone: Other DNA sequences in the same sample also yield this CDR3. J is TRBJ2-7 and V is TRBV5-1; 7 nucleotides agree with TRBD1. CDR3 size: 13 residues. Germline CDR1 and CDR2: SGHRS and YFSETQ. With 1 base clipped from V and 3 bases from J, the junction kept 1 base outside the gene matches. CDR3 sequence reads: CASSLQGDYEQYF. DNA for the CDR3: TGCGCCAGCAGCTTGCAGGGGGACTACGAGCAGTACTTC.

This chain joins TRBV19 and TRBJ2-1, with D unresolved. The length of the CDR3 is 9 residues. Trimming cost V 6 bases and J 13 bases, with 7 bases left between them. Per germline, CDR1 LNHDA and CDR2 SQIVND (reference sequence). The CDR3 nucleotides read TGTGCCAGTAGACTCGTCCAGTTCTTC. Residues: CASRLVQFF. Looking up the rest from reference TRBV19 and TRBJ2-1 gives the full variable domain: DGGITQSPKYLFRKEGQNVTLSCEQNLNHDAMYWYRQDPGQGLRLIYYSQIVNDFQKGDIAEGYSVSREKKESFPLTVTSAQKNPTAFYLCASRLVQFFGPGTRLTVL.

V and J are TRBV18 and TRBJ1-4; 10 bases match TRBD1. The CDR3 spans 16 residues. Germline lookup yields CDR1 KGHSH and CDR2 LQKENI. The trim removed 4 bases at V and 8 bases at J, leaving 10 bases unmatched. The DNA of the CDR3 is TGTGCCAGCTCACTGTCGAGGACAGGGGGGACGGAAAAACTGTTTTTT. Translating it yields CASSLSRTGGTEKLFF.

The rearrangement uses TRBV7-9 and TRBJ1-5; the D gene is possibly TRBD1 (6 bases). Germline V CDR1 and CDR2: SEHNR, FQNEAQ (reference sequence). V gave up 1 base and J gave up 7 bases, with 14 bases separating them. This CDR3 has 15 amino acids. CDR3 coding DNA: TGTGCCAGCAGCTTAGGAGTGGGGGCTCAGCAGCCCCAGCATTTT. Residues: CASSLGVGAQQPQHF.

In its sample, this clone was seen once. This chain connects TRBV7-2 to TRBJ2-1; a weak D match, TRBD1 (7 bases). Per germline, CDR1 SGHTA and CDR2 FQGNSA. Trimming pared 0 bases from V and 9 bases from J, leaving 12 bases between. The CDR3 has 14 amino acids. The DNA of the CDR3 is TGTGCCAGCAGCTTAGCGCAGGGGGGCGGTGAGCAGTTCTTC. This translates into CASSLAQGGGEQFF.

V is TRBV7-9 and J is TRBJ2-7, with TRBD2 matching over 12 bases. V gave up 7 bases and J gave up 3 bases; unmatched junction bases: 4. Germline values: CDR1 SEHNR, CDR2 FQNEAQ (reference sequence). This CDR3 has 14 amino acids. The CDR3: CASNLLAGGYEQYF. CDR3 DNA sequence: TGTGCCAGCAACCTACTAGCGGGAGGCTACGAGCAGTACTTC.

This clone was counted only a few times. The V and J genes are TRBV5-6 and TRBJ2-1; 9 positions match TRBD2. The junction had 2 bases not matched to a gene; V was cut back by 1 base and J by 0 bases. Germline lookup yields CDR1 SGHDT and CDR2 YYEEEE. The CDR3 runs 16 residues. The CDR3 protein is CASSLRRGGSYNEQFF. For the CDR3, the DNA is TGTGCCAGCAGCTTGAGGCGGGGGGGCTCCTACAATGAGCAGTTCTTC.

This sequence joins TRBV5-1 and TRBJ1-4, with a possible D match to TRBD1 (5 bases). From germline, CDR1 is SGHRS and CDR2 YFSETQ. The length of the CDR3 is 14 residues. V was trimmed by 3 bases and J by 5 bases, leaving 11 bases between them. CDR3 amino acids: CASSSRGENEKLFF. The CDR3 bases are TGCGCCAGCAGCTCCCGGGGGGAGAATGAAAAACTGTTTTTT.

CDR3 bases: TGTGCCAGCAGTTTAGGCAGCGTCTATGGCTACACCTTC. Translation: CASSLGSVYGYTF. The chain employs TRBV28 and TRBJ1-2; D call uncertain. Germline V CDR1 and CDR2: MDHEN, SYDVKM. The CDR3 totals 13 residues. Trimming took 2 bases from V and 4 from J, leaving 8 bases between them.

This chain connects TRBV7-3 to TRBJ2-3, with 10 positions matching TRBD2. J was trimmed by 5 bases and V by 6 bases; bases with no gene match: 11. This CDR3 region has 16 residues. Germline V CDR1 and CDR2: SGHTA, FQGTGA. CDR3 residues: CASSSMVAGGVDTQYF. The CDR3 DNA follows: TGTGCCAGCAGTTCTATGGTAGCGGGAGGCGTAGATACGCAGTATTTT.

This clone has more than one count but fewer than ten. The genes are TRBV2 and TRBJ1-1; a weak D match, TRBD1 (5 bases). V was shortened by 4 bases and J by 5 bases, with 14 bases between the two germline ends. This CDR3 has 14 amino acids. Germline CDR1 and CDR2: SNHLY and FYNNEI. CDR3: CASSAEGRRTEAFF. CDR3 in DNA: TGTGCCAGCAGTGCTGAGGGGAGGCGGACTGAAGCTTTCTTT.

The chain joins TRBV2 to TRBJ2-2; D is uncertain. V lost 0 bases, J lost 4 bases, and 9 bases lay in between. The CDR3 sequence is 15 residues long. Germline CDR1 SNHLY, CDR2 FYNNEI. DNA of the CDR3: TGTGCCAGCAGTGAAGCCCCCATCATCACCGGGGAGCTGTTTTTT. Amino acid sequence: CASSEAPIITGELFF.

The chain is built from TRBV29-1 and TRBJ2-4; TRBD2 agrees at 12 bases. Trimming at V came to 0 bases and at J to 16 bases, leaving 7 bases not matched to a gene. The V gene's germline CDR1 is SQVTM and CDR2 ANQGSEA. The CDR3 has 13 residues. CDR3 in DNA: TGCAGCGTTGAAGAGTATGGACTAGCGGGACAATACTTC. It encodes CSVEEYGLAGQYF.

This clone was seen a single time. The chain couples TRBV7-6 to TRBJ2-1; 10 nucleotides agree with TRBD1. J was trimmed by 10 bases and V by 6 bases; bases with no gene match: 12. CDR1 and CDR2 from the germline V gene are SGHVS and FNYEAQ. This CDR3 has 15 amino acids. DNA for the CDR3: TGTGCCAGCAGTCCCCAGGACAGGGGGTTTGGGGAGCAGTTCTTC. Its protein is CASSPQDRGFGEQFF.

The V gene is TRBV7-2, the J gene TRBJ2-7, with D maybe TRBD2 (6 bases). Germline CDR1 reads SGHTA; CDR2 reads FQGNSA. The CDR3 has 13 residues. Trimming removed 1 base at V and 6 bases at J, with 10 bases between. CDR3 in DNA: TGTGCCAGCAGCTTAGGGCAACTAGCCGAGCAGTACTTC. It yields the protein CASSLGQLAEQYF.

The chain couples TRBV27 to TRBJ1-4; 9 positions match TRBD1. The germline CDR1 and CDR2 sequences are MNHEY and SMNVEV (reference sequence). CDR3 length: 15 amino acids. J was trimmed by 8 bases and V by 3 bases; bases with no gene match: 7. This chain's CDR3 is CASSFSQGAGEKLFF. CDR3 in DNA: TGTGCCAGCAGTTTCTCACAGGGGGCGGGGGAAAAACTGTTTTTT.

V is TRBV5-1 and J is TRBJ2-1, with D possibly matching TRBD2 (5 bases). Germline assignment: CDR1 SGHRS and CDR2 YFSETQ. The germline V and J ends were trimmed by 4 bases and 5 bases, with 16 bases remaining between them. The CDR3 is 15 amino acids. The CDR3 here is CASSRAERVHNEQFF. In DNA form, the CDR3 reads TGCGCCAGCAGCCGGGCGGAGAGGGTTCACAATGAGCAGTTCTTC.

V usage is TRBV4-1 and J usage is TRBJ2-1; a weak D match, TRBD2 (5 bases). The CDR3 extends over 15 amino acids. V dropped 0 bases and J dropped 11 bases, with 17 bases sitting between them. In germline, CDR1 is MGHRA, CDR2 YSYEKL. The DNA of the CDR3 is TGCGCCAGCAGCCAAGATCTGGAACGGGGTCACCAGCAGTTCTTC. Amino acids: CASSQDLERGHQQFF.

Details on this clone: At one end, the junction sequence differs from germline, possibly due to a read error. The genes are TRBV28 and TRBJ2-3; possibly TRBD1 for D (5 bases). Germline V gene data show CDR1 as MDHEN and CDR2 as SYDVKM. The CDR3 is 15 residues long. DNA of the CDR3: TGTGCCAGCACTTTAAGGGGTGGGAGCACAGATACGCAGTATTTT. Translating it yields CASTLRGGSTDTQYF.

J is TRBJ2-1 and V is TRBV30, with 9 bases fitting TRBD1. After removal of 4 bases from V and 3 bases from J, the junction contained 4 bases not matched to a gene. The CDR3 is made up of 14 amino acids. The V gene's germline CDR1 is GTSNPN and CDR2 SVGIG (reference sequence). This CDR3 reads CAWNRGLGYNEQFF. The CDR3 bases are TGTGCCTGGAACAGGGGGCTCGGCTACAATGAGCAGTTCTTC.

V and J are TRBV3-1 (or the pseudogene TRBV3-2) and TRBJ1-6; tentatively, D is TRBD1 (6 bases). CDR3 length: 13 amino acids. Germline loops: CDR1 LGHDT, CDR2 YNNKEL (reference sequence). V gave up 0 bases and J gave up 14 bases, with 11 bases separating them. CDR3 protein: CASSQEDSFTLHF. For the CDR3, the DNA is TGTGCCAGCAGCCAAGAGGACAGCTTCACCCTCCACTTT.

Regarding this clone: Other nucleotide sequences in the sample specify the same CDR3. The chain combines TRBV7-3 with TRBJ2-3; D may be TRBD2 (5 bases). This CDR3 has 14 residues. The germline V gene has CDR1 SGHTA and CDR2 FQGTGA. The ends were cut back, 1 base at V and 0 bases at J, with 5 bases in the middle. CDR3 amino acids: CASSLSGSTDTQYF. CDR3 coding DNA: TGTGCCAGCAGCTTAAGCGGGAGCACAGATACGCAGTATTTT.

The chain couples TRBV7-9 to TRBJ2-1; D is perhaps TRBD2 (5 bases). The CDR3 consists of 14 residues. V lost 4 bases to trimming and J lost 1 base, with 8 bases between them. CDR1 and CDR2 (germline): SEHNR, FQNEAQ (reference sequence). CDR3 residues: CASSSRTSYNEQFF. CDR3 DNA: TGTGCCAGCAGCTCTCGGACTTCCTACAATGAGCAGTTCTTC. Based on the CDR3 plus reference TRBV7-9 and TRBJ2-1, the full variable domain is DTGVSQNPRHKITKRGQNVTFRCDPISEHNRLYWYRQTLGQGPEFLTYFQNEAQLEKSRLLSDRFSAERPKGSFSTLEIQRTEQGDSAMYLCASSSRTSYNEQFFGPGTRLTVL.

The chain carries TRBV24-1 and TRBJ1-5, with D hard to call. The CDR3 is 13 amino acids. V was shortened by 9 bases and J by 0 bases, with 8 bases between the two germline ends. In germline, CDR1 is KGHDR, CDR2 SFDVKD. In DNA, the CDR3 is TGTGCCACCGTTACAGTTAGCAATCAGCCCCAGCATTTT. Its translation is CATVTVSNQPQHF.

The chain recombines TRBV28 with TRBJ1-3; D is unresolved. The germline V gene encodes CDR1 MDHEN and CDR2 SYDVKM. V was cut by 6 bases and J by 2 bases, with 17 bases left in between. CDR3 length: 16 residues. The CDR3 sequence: CASSEVGSLAGNTIYF. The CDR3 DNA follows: TGTGCCAGCAGCGAGGTTGGCAGTTTGGCTGGAAACACCATATATTTT. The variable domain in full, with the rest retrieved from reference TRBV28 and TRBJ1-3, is DVKVTQSSRYLVKRTGEKVFLECVQDMDHENMFWYRQDPGLGLRLIYFSYDVKMKEKGDIPEGYSVSREKKERFSLILESASTNQTSMYLCASSEVGSLAGNTIYFGEGSWLTVV.

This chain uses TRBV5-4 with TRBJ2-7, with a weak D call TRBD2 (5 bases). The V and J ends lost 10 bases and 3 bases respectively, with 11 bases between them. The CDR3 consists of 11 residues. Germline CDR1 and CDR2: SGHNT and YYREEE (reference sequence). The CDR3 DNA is TGTGCCGCTTCCCGGGGCTACGAGCAGTACTTC. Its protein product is CAASRGYEQYF.

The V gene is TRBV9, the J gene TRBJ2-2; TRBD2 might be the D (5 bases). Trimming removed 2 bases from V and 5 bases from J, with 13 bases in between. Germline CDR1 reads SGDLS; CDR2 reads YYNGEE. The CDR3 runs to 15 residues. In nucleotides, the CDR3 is TGTGCCAGCAGCGTCTCAGGAGGAAGGACCGGGGAGCTGTTTTTT. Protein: CASSVSGGRTGELFF. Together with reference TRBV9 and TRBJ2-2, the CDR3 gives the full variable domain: DSGVTQTPKHLITATGQRVTLRCSPRSGDLSVYWYQQSLDQGLQFLIQYYNGEERAKGNILERFSAQQFPDLHSELNLSSLELGDSALYFCASSVSGGRTGELFFGEGSRLTVL.